Shown below are 26 T cell receptor beta chains from a single sample sequenced in a study of regulatory T cells in long-lasting Graves disease. In building TCR beta libraries, iRepertoire HTBI primers were used together with Arm-PCR of CDR3 regions. TCRdb called the multiplex PCR reads again in MiXCR, with one record for every CDR3 protein. Here the sample spans 540,000 or so distinct CDR3 sequences, less than 15% being singletons. Time point denoted: newly diagnosed GD, antithyroid drugs for less than 3 months. PBMC-extracted RNA yielded the TCR library. This sample was also put to use in a study of T cells in Graves' hyperthyroidism and ophthalmopathy.

Sequencing used peripheral blood mononuclear cells (PBMCs), obtained at new diagnosis, from a patient treated with antithyroid drugs. These receptor sequences come from a man under 40 with Graves disease.

This clonotype was seen ten or more times. V gene TRBV11-1 combines with J gene TRBJ2-7; unclear D gene. Germline values: CDR1 SGHAT, CDR2 FQDESV (reference sequence). Deletions cut 2 bases from V and 3 bases from J, with 14 bases between. The CDR3 runs 15 residues. In DNA form, the CDR3 reads TGTGCCAGCAGCTTAATGCTTACATCCTTCTACGAGCAGTACTTC. Protein product: CASSLMLTSFYEQYF.

V and J are TRBV19 and TRBJ2-1; D may be TRBD1 or TRBD2 (5 bases each). Germline V CDR1 and CDR2: LNHDA, SQIVND (reference sequence). Trimming shortened V by 3 bases and J by 1 base, and 7 bases separated the two germline ends. CDR3 size: 14 residues. The CDR3 DNA reads as TGTGCCAGTAGTATCGGGGCTTCCTACAATGAGCAGTTCTTC. This gives the protein CASSIGASYNEQFF.

Many counts were recorded for this clonotype. The V gene is TRBV13, the J gene TRBJ2-5; 8 positions agree with TRBD2. The CDR3 has 15 residues. Unmatched junction bases numbered 9, after V lost 4 bases and J lost 5 bases. CDR1 is PRHDT and CDR2 is FYEKMQ in the germline V gene (reference sequence). This CDR3 reads CASSSREGPGETQYF. The CDR3 DNA reads as TGTGCCAGCAGCTCCCGGGAGGGTCCGGGGGAGACCCAGTACTTC.

The rearrangement links TRBV30 to TRBJ2-1, with a tentative D call TRBD1 (5 bases). The CDR3 loop spans 14 amino acids. The germline V gene encodes CDR1 GTSNPN and CDR2 SVGIG (reference sequence). V was trimmed by 0 bases and J by 7 bases, leaving 13 bases between them. The CDR3 protein is CAWSVRAGWNEQFF. In DNA form, the CDR3 reads TGTGCCTGGAGTGTTAGGGCAGGGTGGAATGAGCAGTTCTTC.

This clonotype was seen repeatedly, ten times or more. The gene calls are TRBV29-1 and TRBJ2-5; D is perhaps TRBD1 or TRBD2 (5 bases each). V was pared by 1 base and J by 4 bases, with 13 bases between. This CDR3 is 14 amino acids long. Germline CDR1 and CDR2: SQVTM and ANQGSEA. Written as DNA, the CDR3 is TGCAGCGTTGAAGGGGGACCGGATACAGAGACCCAGTACTTC. This codes for CSVEGGPDTETQYF.

This clonotype has a handful of counts. The chain recombines TRBV29-1 with TRBJ1-1, with D possibly matching TRBD1 (5 bases). Per germline, CDR1 SQVTM and CDR2 ANQGSEA. Trimming removed 3 bases at V and 5 bases at J, with 22 bases between. The CDR3 contains 16 residues. The CDR3 region is CSVDGDGGGAFTEAFF. CDR3 bases: TGCAGCGTTGATGGGGACGGGGGAGGGGCATTTACTGAAGCTTTCTTT.

The chain uses TRBV19 and TRBJ2-1; D remains unclear. Germline assignment: CDR1 LNHDA and CDR2 SQIVND (reference sequence). V was shortened by 0 bases and J by 10 bases, with 10 bases between the two germline ends. This CDR3 is built from 13 residues. This CDR3 is CASSIDREREQFF. Here the CDR3 DNA reads TGTGCCAGTAGTATAGATCGAGAACGAGAGCAGTTCTTC.

On this clonotype: At one of its ends the junction is not consistent with the germline gene, which may arise from a read error. This chain joins TRBV29-1 and TRBJ2-5; TRBD1 matches at 8 bases. The V gene's germline CDR1 is SQVTM and CDR2 ANQGSEA. CDR3 length equals 13 residues. DNA of the CDR3: TGCAGCGGACACAGGGGGTGGGACAATGAGCAGCTCTTC. This translates into CSGHRGWDNEQLF.

Ten or more counts support this clonotype. This chain connects TRBV11-2 to TRBJ2-2; tentatively, D is TRBD1 (5 bases). The CDR3 loop spans 15 amino acids. Trimming removed 2 bases at V and 7 bases at J, with 14 bases between. The V gene's germline CDR1 is SGHAT and CDR2 FQNNGV. CDR3 sequence (DNA): TGTGCCAGCAGCTTATTCCTCAGGGCGGACGGGGAGCTGTTTTTT. Amino acids: CASSLFLRADGELFF.

This clonotype was recorded many times. V gene TRBV10-3 combines with J gene TRBJ2-5; 8 nucleotides match TRBD1. Germline lookup yields CDR1 ENHRY and CDR2 SYGVKD. The CDR3 spans 19 residues. The V segment lost 0 bases and the J segment 7 bases; nucleotides outside the gene matches: 19. The chain's CDR3 is CAISESRYDRGESGGTQYF. CDR3 bases: TGTGCCATCAGTGAGTCCCGCTATGACAGGGGCGAATCCGGTGGGACCCAGTACTTC.

The gene calls are TRBV6-2 or TRBV6-3 and TRBJ2-7; 8 nucleotides align to TRBD2. The germline V gene encodes CDR1 MNHEY and CDR2 SVGEGT. The CDR3 sequence is 15 residues long. Trimming took 2 bases from V and 6 from J; bases not matched to a gene: 9. The CDR3 region has the DNA TGTGCCAGCAGTTACGAGCCAGGACTAGCTGGCGAGCAGTACTTC. The encoded protein is CASSYEPGLAGEQYF.

The chain links TRBV20-1 to TRBJ2-4, with 7 bases lining up with TRBD1. This CDR3 has 16 amino acids. From germline, CDR1 is DFQATT and CDR2 SNEGSKA (reference sequence). V dropped 2 bases and J dropped 2; count of bases not matched to a gene: 9. The CDR3 nucleotides read TGCAGTGCTAGATTGACAGGGCCGGGATCCAAAAACATTCAGTACTTC. This gives the protein CSARLTGPGSKNIQYF.

This clonotype occurred a few times. V and J are TRBV27 and TRBJ2-2; D is ambiguous. V shed 7 bases and J shed 6 bases, with 9 bases lying between them. This CDR3 comprises 12 residues. Germline-derived CDR1 and CDR2 are MNHEY and SMNVEV (reference sequence). The CDR3 bases are TGTGCCAGCAATTACTGGTCCGGGGAGCTGTTTTTT. It translates to CASNYWSGELFF.

In this sample, this clonotype turned up a few times. The chain is built from TRBV29-1 and TRBJ1-4; D remains ambiguous. This CDR3 is built from 10 residues. V gave up 5 bases and J gave up 6 bases, with 4 bases separating them. The germline gives CDR1 SQVTM, CDR2 ANQGSEA. The CDR3 nucleotides read TGCAGCGTTTGGTATGAAAAACTGTTTTTT. Its protein is CSVWYEKLFF.

This clonotype was found many times. The chain carries TRBV2 and TRBJ1-1, with D possibly TRBD1 on 6 matching bases. The CDR3 is 11 amino acids. Germline V CDR1 and CDR2: SNHLY, FYNNEI. The germline V and J ends were trimmed by 7 bases and 5 bases, with 8 bases remaining between them. CDR3 protein: CASTGETEAFF. As DNA, the CDR3 is TGTGCCAGCACAGGGGAGACTGAAGCTTTCTTT. Full variable domain (outside the CDR3, taken from reference TRBV2 and TRBJ1-1): EPEVTQTPSHQVTQMGQEVILRCVPISNHLYFYWYRQILGQKVEFLVSFYNNEISEKSEIFDDQFSVERPDGSNFTLKIRSTKLEDSAMYFCASTGETEAFFGQGTRLTVV.

This clonotype was observed at least ten times. J is TRBJ1-1 and V is TRBV7-9; no reliable D call. The CDR3 runs 13 residues. Germline V gene sequence: CDR1 SEHNR, CDR2 FQNEAQ (reference sequence). The V end lost 0 bases, the J end lost 6 bases, and 8 bases lay between the germline ends. The CDR3 DNA follows: TGTGCCAGCAGCTTAGCGCCCATGGCTGAAGCTTTCTTT. Translated: CASSLAPMAEAFF.

This clonotype has more than one count but fewer than ten. This chain connects TRBV20-1 to TRBJ2-3; 9 nucleotides match TRBD2. Trimming cost V 1 base and J 2 bases; bases outside gene matches: 7. CDR1 is DFQATT, CDR2 SNEGSKA, per germline (reference sequence). The CDR3 has 16 residues. This chain's CDR3 is CSARVRTSASTDTQYF. The DNA for the CDR3 is TGCAGTGCTAGAGTAAGGACTAGCGCTTCCACAGATACGCAGTATTTT.

This clonotype occurred a few times. The gene calls are TRBV6-1 and TRBJ2-3; D is unclear. The CDR3 extends over 14 amino acids. V shed 5 bases and J shed 0 bases, with 9 bases lying between them. Germline CDR1 and CDR2: MNHNS and SASEGT. For the CDR3, the DNA is TGTGCCAGCAGTCCGGTAACCAGCACAGATACGCAGTATTTT. Translation gives CASSPVTSTDTQYF.

In this sample, this clonotype turned up many times. The chain links TRBV12-3 or TRBV12-4 to TRBJ2-7, with TRBD1 matching over 12 bases. This CDR3 has 16 residues. J was trimmed by 7 bases and V by 5 bases; bases with no gene match: 12. In DNA form, the CDR3 reads TGTGCCAGCAGTCTCCGTTTGGGACAGGGGGCTGAAGAGCAGTACTTC. It translates to CASSLRLGQGAEEQYF.

This clonotype was picked up many times. V gene TRBV3-1 combines with J gene TRBJ1-1; D perhaps matches TRBD1 (5 bases). Germline CDR1 is LGHDT and CDR2 is YNNKEL (reference sequence). This CDR3 has 13 residues. Trimming removed 4 bases at V and 3 bases at J, with 9 bases between. The CDR3 loop reads CASSRPTDTEAFF. CDR3 nucleotides: TGTGCCAGCAGCCGCCCGACAGACACTGAAGCTTTCTTT.

This clonotype was detected many times. The junction shows a germline mismatch at one end, possibly a read error. This chain links TRBV3-1 with TRBJ2-7; 11 bases match TRBD1. The CDR3 has 15 amino acids. CDR1 and CDR2 from the germline V gene are LGHDT and YNNKEL (reference sequence). CDR3 nucleotides: TGCGCCAGCAGCCAGGGGACAGGGGGCTCCTACGAGCAGTACTTC. Encoded protein: CASSQGTGGSYEQYF.

A few counts support this clonotype. V gene TRBV5-4 combines with J gene TRBJ2-4, with D perhaps assigned TRBD1 or TRBD2 (5 bases each). V was shortened by 3 bases and J by 6 bases, with 13 bases between the two germline ends. CDR1 SGHNT and CDR2 YYREEE come from the germline V gene (reference sequence). This CDR3 is 14 amino acids long. The CDR3 nucleotides read TGTGCCAGCAGCTCCGGGACCCTTGGAAACATTCAGTACTTC. Protein: CASSSGTLGNIQYF.

This chain connects TRBV2 to TRBJ2-7; D is possibly TRBD2 (6 bases). This CDR3 comprises 14 residues. Germline V gene data show CDR1 as SNHLY and CDR2 as FYNNEI. Trimming cost V 4 bases and J 6 bases, with 16 bases left between them. The DNA of the CDR3 is TGTGCCAGCAGTGTTGGTCAGGGAGGTATCGAGCAGTACTTC. This sequence encodes CASSVGQGGIEQYF.

The gene calls are TRBV7-9 and TRBJ1-1; D is possibly TRBD1 (5 bases). The V gene's germline CDR1 is SEHNR and CDR2 FQNEAQ (reference sequence). The length of the CDR3 is 13 residues. The V and J ends lost 7 bases and 5 bases respectively, with 14 bases between them. In DNA form, the CDR3 reads TGTGCCAGCATATACGGGGGGAAAACTGAAGCTTTCTTT. Amino acids: CASIYGGKTEAFF.

This clonotype was counted many times. The chain couples TRBV29-1 to TRBJ2-7, with D perhaps given as TRBD1 or TRBD2 (7 bases each). Germline V gene lookup returns CDR1 SQVTM and CDR2 ANQGSEA. This CDR3 has 14 amino acids. V was shortened by 6 bases and J by 4 bases, with 19 bases between the two germline ends. CDR3: CSVAGGAEQYEQYF. The CDR3 region has the DNA TGCAGCGTGGCAGGGGGGGCAGAACAATACGAGCAGTACTTC.

The J gene is TRBJ1-2, the V gene TRBV12-3 or TRBV12-4, with D hard to call. Trimming cost V 2 bases and J 5 bases, with 18 bases left between them. The CDR3 runs to 16 residues. CDR3 in amino acids: CASSLFGFSGQYGYTF. For the CDR3, the DNA is TGTGCCAGCAGTTTATTTGGATTTAGCGGGCAGTATGGCTACACCTTC.